Described below is a single T cell receptor beta chain sequence and its context. The V and J ends lost 0 bases and 6 bases respectively, with 5 bases between them. The CDR3 totals 12 residues. Per the germline V gene, CDR1 is SGDLS and CDR2 is YYNGEE. In the original processing: Estimation of nucleated cell counts relied on the amplification of reference gene primers. The data were produced by immunoSEQ multiplex PCR, yet TCRdb's version contains in-frame clones alone and is incomplete. V, J and clone size are those of that table, while D and trimming were read from the DNA. The profile shows about 280,000 clones, around 86% of them singletons. The sample originates from a study of blood T cell repertoires in COVID-19. The overall study: Samples representing acute and convalescent COVID-19 were sourced from the United States, Italy and Spain. Sample material is recorded as cDNA or gDNA derived from T cells, B-cell-depleted T cells, or PBMCs.

The origin of this receptor is a woman in her twenties or thirties with active or convalescent COVID-19. Sequenced material: peripheral blood. The genes are TRBV9 and TRBJ2-3; D call uncertain. CDR3 amino acids: CASSVGRDTQYF. CDR3 DNA sequence: TGTGCCAGCAGCGTAGGCCGGGATACGCAGTATTTT.